A single sample is the source of the 3 T cell receptor beta chains below, sequenced in a study of control samples from healthy donors and cancer patients. Sequencing was performed with immunoSEQ multiplex PCR; in TCRdb, only in-frame clones are kept and a portion is missing. The data hold 250,000 to 300,000 clones, with over 70% observed a single time. The source material was PBMCs. The receptors stem from a woman aged 60-70 years with lung cancer.

The chain carries TRBV3-1 (or the pseudogene TRBV3-2) and TRBJ2-5, with D unresolved. The CDR3 totals 13 residues. Trimming removed 8 bases at V and 1 base at J, with 11 bases between. Germline CDR1 reads LGHDT; CDR2 reads YNNKEL (reference sequence). Here the CDR3 reads CASGRRTQETQYF. The CDR3 nucleotides read TGTGCCAGCGGGCGGCGGACCCAAGAGACCCAGTACTTC.

The chain recombines TRBV5-5 with TRBJ1-6; no reliable D call. The length of the CDR3 is 14 residues. CDR1 and CDR2 from the germline V gene are SGHKS and YYEKEE (reference sequence). V was clipped by 3 bases and J by 11 bases, with 15 bases between them. The CDR3 bases are TGTGCCAGCAGCTGGGAGCAGGCCCGGACACCCCTCCACTTT. It is translated as CASSWEQARTPLHF.

The genes are TRBV28 and TRBJ2-2; D possibly matches TRBD1 or TRBD2 (5 bases each). This CDR3 is built from 18 residues. Germline V gene data show CDR1 as MDHEN and CDR2 as SYDVKM. Deletions cut 5 bases from V and 1 base from J, with 20 bases between. The CDR3 spells CASSLRDANPKNTGELFF. The CDR3 DNA reads as TGTGCCAGCAGTCTCCGGGACGCCAATCCCAAGAACACCGGGGAGCTGTTTTTT.